This T cell receptor (beta chain) was recorded in a study of beta chain features in type 1 diabetes. Whole-study results and caveats: Moderate yet significant TCRB CDR3 shortening was seen in Type 1 diabetes patients in all four CD4+ subsets. A definitive answer on HLA type influencing TCRB rearrangement was not reached here. Using cDNA template may skew counts toward highly expressing activated cells.

This clone was counted a few times. Its antigen is undetermined. As every portion of the isolated RNA was reverse transcribed, the sequencing read expressed TCRB transcripts. Clones were read by immunoSEQ multiplex PCR, and TCRdb kept only the in-frame ones, dropping some. Counted here are 300,000 or so clones, approximately 15% occurring once; the ten biggest clones make up 0.015%. Between the trimmed V and J ends, which lost 3 bases and 5 bases, there was a span of 14 bases. This CDR3 region has 15 residues. From germline, CDR1 is SGHAT and CDR2 FQDESV (reference sequence). This rearrangement joins TRBV11-1 to TRBJ2-4, with a possible D match to TRBD1 (6 bases). Specimen: naive CD4+ T cells from blood. The TCR originated in a woman aged 18-29 years with type 1 diabetes. The CDR3 DNA is TGTGCCAGCAGCTTCCTTGCAGGGGCGGAAAACATTCAGTACTTC. As protein: CASSFLAGAENIQYF. Using reference TRBV11-1 and TRBJ2-4 for the parts outside the CDR3, the full variable domain is EAEVAQSPRYKITEKSQAVAFWCDPISGHATLYWYRQILGQGPELLVQFQDESVVDDSQLPKDRFSAERLKGVDSTLKIQPAELGDSAMYLCASSFLAGAENIQYFGAGTRLSVL.